This T cell receptor beta chain is drawn from a study of blood T cells in healthy people across ages. Study results and limitations: When set beside aged donors, long-lived donors presented more naive CD4+ cells and higher diversity. The authors considered diversity estimates from one million T cells to be underestimates.

Then a second PCR, running about 7 to 11 cycles, was carried out with a sample-barcoded 5' primer and a J-beta primer mix. Every individual sample yielded 2.5 million or more paired-end reads (each containing CDR3). TCRdb itself ran the 5' RACE reads through MiXCR, one entry per CDR3 protein. The sample lists roughly 1.7 million distinct CDR3 sequences; around 35% were seen once. CDR3 length: 15 residues. CDR1 is SEHNR, CDR2 FQNEAQ, per germline (reference sequence). Trimming shortened V by 1 base and J by 3 bases, and 12 bases separated the two germline ends. Each donor had ten milliliters of peripheral blood drawn. Concerning this clonotype: Its antigen is not known.

Source material: blood. The chain is built from TRBV7-9 and TRBJ1-2; D unclear. The TCR originated in a woman aged 25 to 39 in good health. The CDR3 DNA follows: TGTGCCAGCAGCTTAGGACCTCCCGGTCACTATGGCTACACCTTC. It encodes CASSLGPPGHYGYTF.